The 17 T cell receptor beta chains in this list originate from one sample, sequenced in a study of T-cell memory formation after mild COVID-19. A single record per CDR3 protein comes from TCRdb applying MiXCR to the 5' RACE reads. The data contain roughly 310,000 distinct CDR3 sequences, 15% of them singletons. Sequenced input: PBMCs or a T cell subset sorted from them (not recorded which). These receptors all come from a young man who had mild COVID-19 (a few samples of this study predate the infection). Cell type and time point are not known.

The CDR3 DNA sequence: TGCGCCAGCAGCTTCCAGGGTGCTAACTATGGCTACACCTTC. Translating it yields CASSFQGANYGYTF. The chain has TRBV5-1 and TRBJ1-2; a weak D match, TRBD1 (5 bases). This CDR3 is built from 14 residues. Germline CDR1 reads SGHRS; CDR2 reads YFSETQ. V was clipped by 2 bases and J by 0 bases, with 8 bases between them.

V gene TRBV7-2 combines with J gene TRBJ2-2, with D uncertain. Per the germline V gene, CDR1 is SGHTA and CDR2 is FQGNSA. This CDR3 spans 13 amino acids. The V gene lost 2 bases and the J gene lost 6 bases, with 7 bases spanning the gap. CDR3 region: CASSLTWSGELFF. CDR3 nucleotides: TGTGCCAGCAGCTTAACGTGGTCCGGGGAGCTGTTTTTT.

This clonotype was found many times. For the CDR3, the DNA is TGCAGTGCTAGCGGGGCCCAGGGTCAGCCCCAGCATTTT. Amino acids: CSASGAQGQPQHF. This chain uses TRBV20-1 with TRBJ1-5, with D possibly matching TRBD1 (5 bases). The CDR3 runs 13 residues. V was clipped by 3 bases and J by 6 bases, with 12 bases between them. The germline CDR1 and CDR2 sequences are DFQATT and SNEGSKA (reference sequence).

This clonotype was detected only a few times. This chain connects TRBV4-1 to TRBJ2-5; D might be TRBD2 (6 bases). From germline, CDR1 is MGHRA and CDR2 YSYEKL. V lost 1 base and J 2 bases, leaving 11 bases between the germline ends. This CDR3 is 15 amino acids long. CDR3 loop: CASSQGLRGQETQYF. The CDR3 bases are TGCGCCAGCAGCCAAGGGCTGCGGGGACAAGAGACCCAGTACTTC.

This clonotype showed up many times. The chain is built from TRBV5-1 and TRBJ2-1; D gene unclear. The CDR3 is 12 residues long. The germline gives CDR1 SGHRS, CDR2 YFSETQ. The V end lost 7 bases, the J end lost 0 bases, and 5 bases lay between the germline ends. CDR3 nucleotides: TGCGCCAGCCACGTCTCCTACAATGAGCAGTTCTTC. Translating it yields CASHVSYNEQFF.

This clonotype occurred many times. The chain is built from TRBV28 and TRBJ2-3; TRBD2 aligns across 10 bases. With 7 bases clipped from V and 5 bases from J, the junction kept 6 bases outside the gene matches. Per the germline V gene, CDR1 is MDHEN and CDR2 is SYDVKM. The CDR3 consists of 14 residues. CDR3 sequence (DNA): TGTGCCAGCACCAGCGGGGGGGCCGGAGATACGCAGTATTTT. Translation gives CASTSGGAGDTQYF.

V gene TRBV6-6 combines with J gene TRBJ2-5; D unclear. The ends were cut back, 2 bases at V and 4 bases at J, with 8 bases in the middle. This CDR3 contains 13 residues. CDR1 and CDR2 (germline): MNHNY, SVGAGI (reference sequence). The chain's CDR3 is CASSYEDRETQYF. CDR3 DNA: TGTGCCAGCAGTTACGAGGACCGAGAGACCCAGTACTTC.

Ten or more counts support this clonotype. The chain couples TRBV7-3 to TRBJ2-2; D possibly uses TRBD1 or TRBD2 (6 bases each). There are 15 residues in the CDR3. With 5 bases removed from V and 1 base from J, the gap between germline ends came to 11 bases. Germline CDR1 reads SGHTA; CDR2 reads FQGTGA. The CDR3 loop reads CASSQKGGNTGELFF. For the CDR3, the DNA is TGTGCCAGCAGCCAGAAGGGGGGGAACACCGGGGAGCTGTTTTTT.

Many counts were recorded for this clonotype. This chain uses TRBV12-3 or TRBV12-4 with TRBJ1-5; 9 nucleotides match TRBD1. Trimming removed 5 bases from V and 2 bases from J; junction bases left unmatched: 7. The CDR3 loop spans 16 amino acids. DNA for the CDR3: TGTGCCAGCAGTCCACAGGGGGCAGGTCGCAATCAGCCCCAGCATTTT. Residues: CASSPQGAGRNQPQHF.

This clonotype showed up just a few times. The gene calls are TRBV6-5 and TRBJ2-3; TRBD1 might be the D (5 bases). CDR1 is MNHEY and CDR2 is SVGAGI in the germline V gene. This CDR3 comprises 15 residues. Trimming took off 0 bases at V and 6 bases at J, with 13 bases between the two ends. This CDR3 reads CASSYSAAGFDTQYF. CDR3 DNA: TGTGCCAGCAGTTACTCCGCAGCAGGGTTCGATACGCAGTATTTT.

This clonotype has ten or more counts. This rearrangement joins TRBV5-6 to TRBJ2-1; 11 bases match TRBD2. Germline V lookup: CDR1 SGHDT, CDR2 YYEEEE. This CDR3 comprises 16 residues. With 4 bases clipped from V and 0 bases from J, the junction kept 3 bases outside the gene matches. The CDR3 here is CASSLGLAGSYNEQFF. For the CDR3, the DNA is TGTGCCAGCAGCCTAGGACTAGCGGGCTCCTACAATGAGCAGTTCTTC.

This clonotype showed up just a few times. The CDR3 here is CASRPQGAGELFF. Written as DNA, the CDR3 is TGTGCCAGCAGACCCCAGGGGGCTGGGGAGCTGTTTTTT. The chain couples TRBV12-3 or TRBV12-4 to TRBJ2-2; TRBD1 matches at 8 bases. With V trimmed by 6 bases and J by 8 bases, 5 bases remained unmatched. The CDR3 has 13 amino acids.

This clonotype was seen only a few times. The J gene is TRBJ2-3, the V gene TRBV9; D uncertain. Looked up from germline, CDR1 is SGDLS and CDR2 is YYNGEE. V was cut by 4 bases and J by 1 base, with 16 bases left in between. This CDR3 has 16 residues. The CDR3 DNA sequence: TGTGCCAGCAGCACCTGGGCCGCAGGAGGCACAGATACGCAGTATTTT. This translates into CASSTWAAGGTDTQYF.

This clonotype turned up a few times. The rearrangement joins TRBV29-1 to TRBJ2-7; no reliable D call. Germline V CDR1 and CDR2: SQVTM, ANQGSEA. CDR3 size: 13 residues. Trimming took 2 bases from V and 0 from J, leaving 8 bases between them. For the CDR3, the DNA is TGCAGCGTTGAATCCGAGACCTCCTACGAGCAGTACTTC. Residues: CSVESETSYEQYF.

The chain is built from TRBV4-3 and TRBJ2-5; D is undetermined. Germline V CDR1 and CDR2: LGHNA, YSLEER. The CDR3 runs to 16 residues. The V end lost 0 bases, the J end lost 0 bases, and 11 bases lay between the germline ends. The CDR3 nucleotides are TGCGCCAGCAGCCAAGATTATGTTTCGTACCAAGAGACCCAGTACTTC. Translating gives CASSQDYVSYQETQYF.

The chain joins TRBV5-1 to TRBJ2-2; 7 bases align to TRBD1. J lost 5 bases, V lost 0 bases, and 4 bases had no gene match. The germline V gene encodes CDR1 SGHRS and CDR2 YFSETQ. This CDR3 contains 15 residues. CDR3 DNA sequence: TGCGCCAGCAGCTTGGTCAGGGGGAGTACCGGGGAGCTGTTTTTT. Translated: CASSLVRGSTGELFF.

This chain connects TRBV20-1 to TRBJ1-2; 7 nucleotides line up with TRBD1. CDR3 size: 13 residues. With 1 base clipped from V and 4 bases from J, the junction kept 3 bases outside the gene matches. The V gene's germline CDR1 is DFQATT and CDR2 SNEGSKA (reference sequence). CDR3 protein: CSARVGQLYGYTF. CDR3 in DNA: TGCAGTGCTAGAGTGGGACAGCTCTATGGCTACACCTTC.